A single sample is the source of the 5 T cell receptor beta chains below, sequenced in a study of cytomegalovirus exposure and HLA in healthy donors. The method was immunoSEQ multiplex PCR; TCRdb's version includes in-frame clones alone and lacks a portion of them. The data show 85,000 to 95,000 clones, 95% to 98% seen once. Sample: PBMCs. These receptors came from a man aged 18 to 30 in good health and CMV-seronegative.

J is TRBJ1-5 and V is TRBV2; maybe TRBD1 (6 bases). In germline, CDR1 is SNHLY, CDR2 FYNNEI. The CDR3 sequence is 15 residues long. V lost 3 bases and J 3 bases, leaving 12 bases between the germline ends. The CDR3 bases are TGTGCCAGCAGTGATTGGGGGCCCGACAATCAGCCCCAGCATTTT. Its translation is CASSDWGPDNQPQHF.

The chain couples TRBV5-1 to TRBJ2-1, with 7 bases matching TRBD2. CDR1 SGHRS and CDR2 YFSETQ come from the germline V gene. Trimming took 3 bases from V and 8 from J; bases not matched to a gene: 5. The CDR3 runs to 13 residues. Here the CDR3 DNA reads TGCGCCAGCAGCTGGGAGCGGGAAGATGAGCAGTTCTTC. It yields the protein CASSWEREDEQFF.

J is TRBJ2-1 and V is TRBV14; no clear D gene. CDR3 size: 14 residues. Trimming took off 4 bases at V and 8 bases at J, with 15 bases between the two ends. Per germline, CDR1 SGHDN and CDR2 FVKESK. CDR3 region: CASSPPTSRDEQFF. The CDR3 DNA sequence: TGTGCCAGCAGCCCTCCTACCTCCCGGGATGAGCAGTTCTTC.

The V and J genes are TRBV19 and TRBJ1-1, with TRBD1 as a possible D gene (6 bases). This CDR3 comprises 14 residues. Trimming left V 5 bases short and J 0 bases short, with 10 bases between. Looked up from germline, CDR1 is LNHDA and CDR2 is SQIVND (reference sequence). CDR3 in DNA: TGTGCCAGTAGTGTCGACAGGTTGAACACTGAAGCTTTCTTT. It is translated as CASSVDRLNTEAFF.

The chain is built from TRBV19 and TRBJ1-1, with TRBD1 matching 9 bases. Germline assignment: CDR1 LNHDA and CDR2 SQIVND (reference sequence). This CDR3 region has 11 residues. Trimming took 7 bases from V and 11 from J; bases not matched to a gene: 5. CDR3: CASTYGQGAFF. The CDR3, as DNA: TGTGCCAGTACCTATGGACAGGGGGCTTTCTTT.